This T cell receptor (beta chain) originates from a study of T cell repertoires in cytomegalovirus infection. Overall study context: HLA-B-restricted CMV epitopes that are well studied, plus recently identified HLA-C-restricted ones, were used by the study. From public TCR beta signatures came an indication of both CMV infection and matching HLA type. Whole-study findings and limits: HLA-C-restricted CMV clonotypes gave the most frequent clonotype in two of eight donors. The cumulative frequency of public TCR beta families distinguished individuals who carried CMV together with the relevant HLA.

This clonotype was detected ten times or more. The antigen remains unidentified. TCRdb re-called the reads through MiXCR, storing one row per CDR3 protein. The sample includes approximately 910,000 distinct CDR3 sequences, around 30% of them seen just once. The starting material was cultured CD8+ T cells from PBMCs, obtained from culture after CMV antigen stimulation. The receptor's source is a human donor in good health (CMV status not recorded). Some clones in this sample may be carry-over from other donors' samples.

The CDR3 sequence: CASSGGEKLFF. The CDR3 DNA is TGTGCCTCCTCAGGGGGAGAAAAACTGTTTTTT. This sequence joins TRBV7-8 and TRBJ1-4; 7 bases are a match to TRBD1. This CDR3 contains 11 residues. The V gene's germline CDR1 is SGHVS and CDR2 FQNEAQ. Losses at the gene ends were 11 bases for V and 8 bases for J; bases not matched to a gene: 5.